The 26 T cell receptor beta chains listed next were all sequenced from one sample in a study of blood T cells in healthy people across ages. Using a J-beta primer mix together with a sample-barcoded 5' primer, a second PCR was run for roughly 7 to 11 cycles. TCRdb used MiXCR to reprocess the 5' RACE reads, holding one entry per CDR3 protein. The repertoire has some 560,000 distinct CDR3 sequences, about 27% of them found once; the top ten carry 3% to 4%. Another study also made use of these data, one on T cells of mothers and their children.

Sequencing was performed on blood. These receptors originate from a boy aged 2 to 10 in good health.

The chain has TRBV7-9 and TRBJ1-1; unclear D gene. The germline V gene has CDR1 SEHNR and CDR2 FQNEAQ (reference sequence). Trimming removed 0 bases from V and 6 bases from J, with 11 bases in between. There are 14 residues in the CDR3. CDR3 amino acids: CASSLAPRGAEAFF. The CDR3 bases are TGTGCCAGCAGCTTAGCGCCGAGAGGAGCTGAAGCTTTCTTT.

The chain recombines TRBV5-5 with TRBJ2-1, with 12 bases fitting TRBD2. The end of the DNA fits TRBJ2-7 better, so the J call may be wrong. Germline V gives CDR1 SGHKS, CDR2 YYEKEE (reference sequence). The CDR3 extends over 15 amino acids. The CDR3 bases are TGTGCCAGCAGCGCTGGACTAGCGGGGACCTACGAGCAGTACTTC. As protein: CASSAGLAGTYEQYF.

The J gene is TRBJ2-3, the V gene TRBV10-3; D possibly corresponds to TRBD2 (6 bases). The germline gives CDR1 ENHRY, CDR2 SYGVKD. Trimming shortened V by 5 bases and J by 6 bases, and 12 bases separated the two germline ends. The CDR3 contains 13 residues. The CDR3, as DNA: TGTGCCATCAGTCCTAGCGTTTCCGATACGCAGTATTTT. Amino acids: CAISPSVSDTQYF.

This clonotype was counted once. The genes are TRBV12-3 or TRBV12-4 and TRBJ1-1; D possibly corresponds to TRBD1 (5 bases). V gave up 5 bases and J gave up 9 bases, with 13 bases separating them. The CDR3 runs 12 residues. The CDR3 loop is CASSAGRSKAFF. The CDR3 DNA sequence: TGTGCCAGCAGTGCGGGACGGTCCAAAGCTTTCTTT.

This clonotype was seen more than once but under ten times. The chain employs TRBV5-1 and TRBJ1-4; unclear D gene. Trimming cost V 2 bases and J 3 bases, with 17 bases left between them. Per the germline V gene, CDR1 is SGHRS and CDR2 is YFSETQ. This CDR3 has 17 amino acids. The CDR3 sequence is CASSFGVRGSANEKLFF. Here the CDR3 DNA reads TGCGCCAGCAGCTTCGGGGTGAGAGGTTCGGCTAATGAAAAACTGTTTTTT.

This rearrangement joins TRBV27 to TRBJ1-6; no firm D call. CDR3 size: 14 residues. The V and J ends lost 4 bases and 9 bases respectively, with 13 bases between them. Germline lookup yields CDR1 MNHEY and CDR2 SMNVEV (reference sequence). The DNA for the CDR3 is TGTGCCAGCAGTTGGGATAGGGAAATTTCACCCCTCCACTTT. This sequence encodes CASSWDREISPLHF.

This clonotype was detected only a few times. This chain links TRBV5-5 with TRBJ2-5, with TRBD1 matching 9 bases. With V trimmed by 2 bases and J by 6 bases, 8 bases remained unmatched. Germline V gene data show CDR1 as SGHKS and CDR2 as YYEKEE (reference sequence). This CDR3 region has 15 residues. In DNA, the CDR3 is TGTGCCAGCAGCTTCCGGGACAGGGACGATAAGACCCAGTACTTC. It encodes CASSFRDRDDKTQYF.

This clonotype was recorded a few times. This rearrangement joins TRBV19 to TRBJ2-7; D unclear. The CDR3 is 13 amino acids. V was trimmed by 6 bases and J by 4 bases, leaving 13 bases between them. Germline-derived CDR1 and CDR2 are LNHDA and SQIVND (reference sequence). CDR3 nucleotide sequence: TGTGCCAGTAGCTCGATGCCTGGATACGAGCAGTACTTC. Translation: CASSSMPGYEQYF.

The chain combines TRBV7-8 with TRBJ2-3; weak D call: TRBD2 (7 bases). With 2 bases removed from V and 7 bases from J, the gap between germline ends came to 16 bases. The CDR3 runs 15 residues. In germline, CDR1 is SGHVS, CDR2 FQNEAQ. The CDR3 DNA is TGTGCCAGCAGCTTATGGAGGGGGAGGGGAAATACGCAGTATTTT. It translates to CASSLWRGRGNTQYF.

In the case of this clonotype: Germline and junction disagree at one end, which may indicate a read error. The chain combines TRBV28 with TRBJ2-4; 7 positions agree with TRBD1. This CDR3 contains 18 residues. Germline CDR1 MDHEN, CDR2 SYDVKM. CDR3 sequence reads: CAGSLLDALGDSQHIQYF. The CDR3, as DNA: TGTGCCGGCAGTTTGTTGGACGCCTTGGGGGACAGTCAGCACATTCAGTACTTC.

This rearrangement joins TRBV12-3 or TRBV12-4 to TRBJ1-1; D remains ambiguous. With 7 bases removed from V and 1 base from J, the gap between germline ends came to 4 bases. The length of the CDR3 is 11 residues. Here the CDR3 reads CASTKNTEAFF. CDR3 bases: TGTGCCAGCACTAAGAACACTGAAGCTTTCTTT.

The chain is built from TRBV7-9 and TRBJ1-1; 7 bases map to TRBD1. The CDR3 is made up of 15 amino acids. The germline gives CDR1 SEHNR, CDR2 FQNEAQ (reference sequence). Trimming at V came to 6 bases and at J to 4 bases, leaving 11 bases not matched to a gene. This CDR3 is CASSGGGGGSTEAFF. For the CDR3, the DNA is TGTGCCAGCAGTGGGGGAGGGGGCGGTAGCACTGAAGCTTTCTTT.

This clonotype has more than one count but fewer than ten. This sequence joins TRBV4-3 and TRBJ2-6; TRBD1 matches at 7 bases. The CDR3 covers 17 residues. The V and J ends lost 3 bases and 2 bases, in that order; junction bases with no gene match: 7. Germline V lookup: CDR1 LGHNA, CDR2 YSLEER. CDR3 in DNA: TGCGCCAGCAGCCAGGACACTCAGGGGGCTGGGGCCAACGTCCTGACTTTC. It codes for CASSQDTQGAGANVLTF.

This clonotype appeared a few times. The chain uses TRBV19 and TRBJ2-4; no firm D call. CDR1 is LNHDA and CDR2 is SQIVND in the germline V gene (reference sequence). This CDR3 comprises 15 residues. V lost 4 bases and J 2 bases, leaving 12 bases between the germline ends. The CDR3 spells CASSTAGGTKNIQYF. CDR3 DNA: TGTGCCAGTAGTACGGCAGGTGGGACCAAAAACATTCAGTACTTC.

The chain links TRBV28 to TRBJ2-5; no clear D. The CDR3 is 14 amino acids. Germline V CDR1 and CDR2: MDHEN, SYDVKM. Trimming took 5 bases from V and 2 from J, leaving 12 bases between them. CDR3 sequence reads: CASSPHYRQETQYF. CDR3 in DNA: TGTGCCAGCAGTCCCCACTATAGGCAAGAGACCCAGTACTTC.

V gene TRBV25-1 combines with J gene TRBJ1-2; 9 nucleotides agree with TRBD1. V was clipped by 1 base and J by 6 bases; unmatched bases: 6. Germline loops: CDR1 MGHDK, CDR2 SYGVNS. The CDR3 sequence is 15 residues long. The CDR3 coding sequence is TGTGCCAGCAGTGAATGGGACAGGGTCTTCGATGGCTACACCTTC. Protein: CASSEWDRVFDGYTF.

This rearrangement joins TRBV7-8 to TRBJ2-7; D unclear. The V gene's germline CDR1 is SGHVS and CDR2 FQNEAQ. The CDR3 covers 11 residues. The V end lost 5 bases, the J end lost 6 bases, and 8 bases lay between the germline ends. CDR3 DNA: TGTGCCAGCAGCCCGAATGCCGAGCAGTACTTC. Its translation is CASSPNAEQYF.

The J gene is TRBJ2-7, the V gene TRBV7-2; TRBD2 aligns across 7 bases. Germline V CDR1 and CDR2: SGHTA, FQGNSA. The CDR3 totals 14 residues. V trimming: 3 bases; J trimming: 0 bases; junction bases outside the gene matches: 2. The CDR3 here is CASSLGEGSYEQYF. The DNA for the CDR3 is TGTGCCAGCAGCTTGGGGGAGGGCTCCTACGAGCAGTACTTC.

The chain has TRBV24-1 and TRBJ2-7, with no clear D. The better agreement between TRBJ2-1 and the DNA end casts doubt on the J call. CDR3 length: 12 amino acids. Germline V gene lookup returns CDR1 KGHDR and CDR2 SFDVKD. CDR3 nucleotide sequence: TGTGCCACCAGTGATATGAAAAGTGAGCAGTTCTTC. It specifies CATSDMKSEQFF.

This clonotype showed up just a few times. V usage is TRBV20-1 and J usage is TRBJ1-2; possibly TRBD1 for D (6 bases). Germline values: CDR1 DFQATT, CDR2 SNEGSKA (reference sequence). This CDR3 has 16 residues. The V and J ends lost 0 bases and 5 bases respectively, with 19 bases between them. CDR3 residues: CSARDAGQISGYGYTF. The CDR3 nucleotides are TGCAGTGCTAGAGATGCAGGACAGATTTCGGGATATGGCTACACCTTC.

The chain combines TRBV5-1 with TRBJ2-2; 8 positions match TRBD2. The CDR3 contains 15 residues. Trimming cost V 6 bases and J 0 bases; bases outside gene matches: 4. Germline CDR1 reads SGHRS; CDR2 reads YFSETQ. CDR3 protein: CASTREGANTGELFF. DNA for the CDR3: TGCGCCAGCACCCGGGAGGGAGCGAACACCGGGGAGCTGTTTTTT.

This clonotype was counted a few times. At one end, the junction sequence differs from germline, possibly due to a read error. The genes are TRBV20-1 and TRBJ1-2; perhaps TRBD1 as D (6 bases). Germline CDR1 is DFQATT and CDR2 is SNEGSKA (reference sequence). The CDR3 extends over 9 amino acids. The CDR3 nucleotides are TGCAGTGCTAGGTCCGACAGGATCTTC. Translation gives CSARSDRIF.

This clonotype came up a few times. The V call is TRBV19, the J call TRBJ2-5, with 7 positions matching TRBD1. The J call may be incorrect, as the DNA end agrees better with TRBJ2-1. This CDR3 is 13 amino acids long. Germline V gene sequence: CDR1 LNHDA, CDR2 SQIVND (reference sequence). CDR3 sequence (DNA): TGTGCCAGTAGTGGGAGACAGGGCGATGAGCAGTTCTTC. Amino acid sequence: CASSGRQGDEQFF.

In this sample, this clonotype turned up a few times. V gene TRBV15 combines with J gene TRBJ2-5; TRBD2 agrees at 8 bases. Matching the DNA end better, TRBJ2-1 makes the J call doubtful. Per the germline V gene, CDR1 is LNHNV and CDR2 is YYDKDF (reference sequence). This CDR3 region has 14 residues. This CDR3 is CATSATGGNNEQFF. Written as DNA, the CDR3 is TGTGCCACCAGCGCGACGGGGGGGAACAATGAGCAGTTCTTC.

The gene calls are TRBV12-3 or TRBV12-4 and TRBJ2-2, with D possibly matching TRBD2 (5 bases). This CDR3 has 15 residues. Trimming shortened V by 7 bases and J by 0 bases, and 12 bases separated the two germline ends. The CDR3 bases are TGTGCCAGCACCATAGCGCAGGCGAACACCGGGGAGCTGTTTTTT. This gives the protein CASTIAQANTGELFF.

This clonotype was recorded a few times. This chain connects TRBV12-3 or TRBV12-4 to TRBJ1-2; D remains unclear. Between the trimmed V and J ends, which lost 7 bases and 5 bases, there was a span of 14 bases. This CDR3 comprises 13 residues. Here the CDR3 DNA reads TGTGCCAGCACACTTGGTGGGAGGTATGGCTACACCTTC. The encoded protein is CASTLGGRYGYTF.